The text below deals with one T cell receptor (beta chain). The antigen is unknown. The data derive from a study of a mutant IDH1 vaccine in newly diagnosed glioma. Study context: The start of vaccination came 4-6 weeks after radiotherapy alone, or with temozolomide cycles. Treated patients comprised about 60% males and about 40% females, mean age about 40 years.

Trimming shortened V by 2 bases and J by 3 bases, and 17 bases separated the two germline ends. Per germline, CDR1 GTSNPN and CDR2 SVGIG (reference sequence). This CDR3 is 16 amino acids long. The repertoire was sequenced with immunoSEQ multiplex PCR; TCRdb's copy has only in-frame clones and lacks some. The table lists 77,000 or so clones, about 85% of them singletons. General study findings and limits: Pseudoprogression apparently tracked independently of changes in top peripheral T cell clonotypes.

The time point was: week 23, last vaccination. All doses held 300 ug of mutant IDH1 20-mer peptide, with topical imiquimod. The starting material was PBMCs, obtained from a glioma patient whose treatment included an IDH1 peptide vaccine. The J gene is TRBJ1-5, the V gene TRBV30; tentative D call: TRBD1 (5 bases). This clonotype originated in a woman aged 50 to 60 with glioma. CDR3 in amino acids: CAWSQDKVRFNQPQHF. The CDR3, as DNA: TGTGCCTGGAGTCAGGACAAAGTGAGATTCAATCAGCCCCAGCATTTT.